These 2 T cell receptor beta chains were all obtained from the same sample, sequenced in a study of identical twins. TCRdb reprocessed the 5' RACE reads via MiXCR and lists one record per CDR3 protein. The table shows some 210,000 distinct CDR3 sequences, with 15% occurring only once. The data were also submitted as part of a second study, on T cells expressing NK-cell markers.

The specimen was CD8+ T cells sorted from blood. All receptors come from a woman younger than 35 in good health.

This clonotype was seen only a few times. The chain carries TRBV6-1 and TRBJ2-3; D perhaps matches TRBD2 (7 bases). The germline V gene encodes CDR1 MNHNS and CDR2 SASEGT. The CDR3 consists of 15 residues. Trimming removed 2 bases from V and 5 bases from J, with 14 bases in between. CDR3 DNA sequence: TGTGCCAGCAGTGAATTAGGAGGGGGGGTAGATACGCAGTATTTT. It yields the protein CASSELGGGVDTQYF.

This chain uses TRBV12-3 or TRBV12-4 with TRBJ2-1; a possible D gene is TRBD2 (6 bases). The CDR3 is made up of 17 amino acids. V lost 3 bases, J lost 6 bases, and 21 bases lay in between. The CDR3 protein is CASSFETRGGLGNEQFF. Written as DNA, the CDR3 is TGTGCCAGCAGTTTTGAGACCCGCGGAGGGTTGGGCAATGAGCAGTTCTTC.